Listed below are T cell receptor delta chains from one sample, sequenced in a study of gamma-delta T cells after stem cell transplantation. TCRdb fed the RT-PCR reads to CATT. The top ten hold about 35% of the sample, which has more than 1,100 delta-chain clones, 24% seen once. The material sequenced was gamma-delta T cells. The receptors here all came from a human donor. It is not recorded whose cells these are; they may come from a transplant donor. The CDR3 runs from the conserved cysteine through the conserved F or W. The D gene is left open where the match is weak. Clone size is shown for a subset of rows, as once, few, many or a class of expanded clone.

d_gene: TRDD3; abundance: large; j_gene: TRDJ3; v_gene: TRDV2; CDR3nt: TGTGCCTGTGACACTGTACTGGGGGACTACTCCTGGGACACCCGACAGATGTTTTTC; CDR3aa: CACDTVLGDYSWDTRQMFF
d_gene: .; abundance: medium-sized; j_gene: TRDJ3; v_gene: TRDV2; CDR3nt: TGTGCCTGTGATCCTCCCGACCCTAACTCCTGGGACACCCGACAGATGTTTTTC; CDR3aa: CACDPPDPNSWDTRQMFF
d_gene: .; abundance: large; j_gene: TRDJ1; v_gene: TRDV2; CDR3nt: TGTGCCTGTGACCCTATGGGGATTTCCGATAAACTCATCTTT; CDR3aa: CACDPMGISDKLIF
d_gene: TRDD3; abundance: few; j_gene: TRDJ1; v_gene: TRDV2; CDR3nt: TGTGCCTGTGACACCGTCCCATGGCTGGGGGAACTGTACACCGATAAACTCATCTTT; CDR3aa: CACDTVPWLGELYTDKLIF
d_gene: .; abundance: .; j_gene: TRDJ1; v_gene: TRDV1; CDR3nt: TGTGCTCTTGGGGAACCCTATTCTTTCCTGGGGCAGGAGGCCGATAAACTCATCTTT; CDR3aa: CALGEPYSFLGQEADKLIF
d_gene: .; abundance: medium-sized; j_gene: TRDJ1; v_gene: TRDV2; CDR3nt: TGTGCCTGTGACACCATACCGTCCGGGGGCCGTCCTTACACCGATAAACTCATCTTT; CDR3aa: CACDTIPSGGRPYTDKLIF
d_gene: .; abundance: medium-sized; j_gene: TRDJ1; v_gene: TRDV1; CDR3nt: TGTGCTCTTGGGGAACTCATCCTACGGCGACTGGGGAGCGATAAACTCATCTTT; CDR3aa: CALGELILRRLGSDKLIF
d_gene: TRDD3; abundance: few; j_gene: TRDJ1; v_gene: TRDV1; CDR3nt: TGTGCTCTTGGGGAACCCCCCCGGTCCCTACTGGGGGATCCTCTACCTCTCACCGATAAACTCATCTTT; CDR3aa: CALGEPPRSLLGDPLPLTDKLIF
d_gene: TRDD3; abundance: medium-sized; j_gene: TRDJ1; v_gene: TRDV2; CDR3nt: TGTGCCTGTGACGCCTTGGGGGATAAGGGCGATAAACTCATCTTT; CDR3aa: CACDALGDKGDKLIF
d_gene: TRDD3; abundance: medium-sized; j_gene: TRDJ1; v_gene: TRDV2; CDR3nt: TGTGCCTGTGCTACCCTGGGGGGCTCGTACGAGAACACCGATAAACTCATCTTT; CDR3aa: CACATLGGSYENTDKLIF
d_gene: TRDD3; abundance: medium-sized; j_gene: TRDJ1; v_gene: TRDV1; CDR3nt: TGTGCTCTTGGGGAGATCCCTTCCTACACCAGTGTACTGGGGGATACCCTCACCGATAAACTCATCTTT; CDR3aa: CALGEIPSYTSVLGDTLTDKLIF
d_gene: TRDD3; abundance: once; j_gene: TRDJ3; v_gene: TRDV2; CDR3nt: TGTGCCTGTGACACCGTAGTACTGGGGGATACTCCTGAGCGTGCCCGACAGATGTTTTTC; CDR3aa: CACDTVVLGDTPERARQMFF
d_gene: TRDD3; abundance: medium-sized; j_gene: TRDJ1; v_gene: TRDV2; CDR3nt: TGTGCCTGTGACACTCTTACTGGGGGATACACCGATAAACTCATCTTT; CDR3aa: CACDTLTGGYTDKLIF
d_gene: TRDD3; abundance: .; j_gene: TRDJ1; v_gene: TRDV3; CDR3nt: TGTGCCTTTAAACCCCTTATTCCTACCCCACTGACTGGGGGATCCCAGAAGGATAAACTCATCTTT; CDR3aa: CAFKPLIPTPLTGGSQKDKLIF
d_gene: .; abundance: few; j_gene: TRDJ1; v_gene: TRDV1; CDR3nt: TGTGCTCTTGGGGAGCCCCCTCCTAAGGGAGATAAACTCATCTTT; CDR3aa: CALGEPPPKGDKLIF